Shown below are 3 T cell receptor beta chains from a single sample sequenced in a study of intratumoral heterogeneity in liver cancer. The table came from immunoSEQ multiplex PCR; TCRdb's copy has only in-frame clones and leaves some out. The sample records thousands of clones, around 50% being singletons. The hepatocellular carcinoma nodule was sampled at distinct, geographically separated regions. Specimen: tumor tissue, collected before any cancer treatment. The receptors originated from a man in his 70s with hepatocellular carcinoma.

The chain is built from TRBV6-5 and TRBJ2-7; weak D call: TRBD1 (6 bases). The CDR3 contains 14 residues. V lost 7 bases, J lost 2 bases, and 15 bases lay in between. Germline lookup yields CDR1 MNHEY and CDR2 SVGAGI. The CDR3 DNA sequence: TGTGCCAGCACCGGTAGACAGGAGGCCTACGAGCAGTACTTC. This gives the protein CASTGRQEAYEQYF.

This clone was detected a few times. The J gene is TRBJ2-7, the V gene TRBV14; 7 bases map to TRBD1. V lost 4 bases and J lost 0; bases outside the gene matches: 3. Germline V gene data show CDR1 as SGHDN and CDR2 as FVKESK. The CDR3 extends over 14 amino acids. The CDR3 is CASSPWDSSYEQYF. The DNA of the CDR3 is TGTGCCAGCAGCCCCTGGGACAGCTCCTACGAGCAGTACTTC.

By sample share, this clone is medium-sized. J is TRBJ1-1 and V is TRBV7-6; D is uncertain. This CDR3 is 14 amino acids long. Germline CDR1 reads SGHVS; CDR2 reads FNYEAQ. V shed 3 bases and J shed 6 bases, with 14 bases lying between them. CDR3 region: CASSFLGAGPEAFF. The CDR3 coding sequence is TGTGCCAGCAGCTTCTTGGGCGCGGGTCCTGAAGCTTTCTTT.